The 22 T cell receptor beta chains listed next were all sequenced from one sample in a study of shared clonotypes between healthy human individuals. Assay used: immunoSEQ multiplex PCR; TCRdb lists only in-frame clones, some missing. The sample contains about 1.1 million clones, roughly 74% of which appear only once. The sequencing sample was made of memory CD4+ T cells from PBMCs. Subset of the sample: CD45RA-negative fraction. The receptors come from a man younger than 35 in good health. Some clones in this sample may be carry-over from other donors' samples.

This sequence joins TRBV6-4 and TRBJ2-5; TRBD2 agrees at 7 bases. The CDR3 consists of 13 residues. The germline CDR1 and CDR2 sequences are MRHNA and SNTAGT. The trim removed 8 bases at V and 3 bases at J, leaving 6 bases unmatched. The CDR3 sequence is CASVAGREETQYF. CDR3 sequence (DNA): TGTGCCAGCGTAGCGGGTAGGGAAGAGACCCAGTACTTC.

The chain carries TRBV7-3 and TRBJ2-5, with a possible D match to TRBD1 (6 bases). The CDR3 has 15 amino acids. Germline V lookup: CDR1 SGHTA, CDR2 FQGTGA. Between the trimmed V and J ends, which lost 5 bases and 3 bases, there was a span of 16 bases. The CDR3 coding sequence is TGTGCCAGCAGCAGATATCAGGGGCCCGAAGAGACCCAGTACTTC. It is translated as CASSRYQGPEETQYF.

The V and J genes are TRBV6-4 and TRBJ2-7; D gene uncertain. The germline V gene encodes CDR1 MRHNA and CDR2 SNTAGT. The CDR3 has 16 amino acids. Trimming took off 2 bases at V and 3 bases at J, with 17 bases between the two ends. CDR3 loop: CASSDPQLGSDYEQYF. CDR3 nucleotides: TGTGCCAGCAGTGACCCTCAACTCGGTAGTGACTACGAGCAGTACTTC.

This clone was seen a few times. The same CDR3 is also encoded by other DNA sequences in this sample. The CDR3 DNA follows: TGTGCCAGCAGCTTATTAGGGCCTGGGGCCAACGTCCTGACTTTC. Residues: CASSLLGPGANVLTF. The chain employs TRBV7-2 and TRBJ2-6; D ambiguous. Germline lookup yields CDR1 SGHTA and CDR2 FQGNSA. CDR3 length: 15 residues. Trimming took 2 bases from V and 2 from J, leaving 7 bases between them. Full variable domain (missing parts from reference TRBV7-2 and TRBJ2-6): GAGVSQSPSNKVTEKGKDVELRCDPISGHTALYWYRQSLGQGLEFLIYFQGNSAPDKSGLPSDRFSAERTGGSVSTLTIQRTQQEDSAVYLCASSLLGPGANVLTFGAGSRLTVL.

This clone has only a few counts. The CDR3 DNA sequence: TGTGCCAGCAGCACCCCTAGGGTCGGCTCGAGCTCCTACGAGCAGTACTTC. Its protein product is CASSTPRVGSSSYEQYF. The chain employs TRBV11-1 and TRBJ2-7; no reliable D call. This CDR3 contains 17 residues. The germline V and J ends were trimmed by 5 bases and 0 bases, with 20 bases remaining between them. The V gene's germline CDR1 is SGHAT and CDR2 FQDESV (reference sequence).

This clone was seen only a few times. CDR3 region: CASSYLGGTSYNEQFF. CDR3 nucleotide sequence: TGTGCCAGCAGTTACTTAGGGGGCACTTCCTACAATGAGCAGTTCTTC. The chain has TRBV6-6 and TRBJ2-1; TRBD1 matches 7 bases. The germline V gene encodes CDR1 MNHNY and CDR2 SVGAGI (reference sequence). V lost 1 base and J lost 1; bases outside the gene matches: 4. The CDR3 has 16 residues.

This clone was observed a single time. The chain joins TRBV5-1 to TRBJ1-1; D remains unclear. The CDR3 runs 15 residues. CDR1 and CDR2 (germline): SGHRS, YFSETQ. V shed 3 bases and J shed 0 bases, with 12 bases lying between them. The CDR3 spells CASSSYSAMNTEAFF. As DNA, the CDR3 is TGCGCCAGCAGCTCATACAGCGCCATGAACACTGAAGCTTTCTTT.

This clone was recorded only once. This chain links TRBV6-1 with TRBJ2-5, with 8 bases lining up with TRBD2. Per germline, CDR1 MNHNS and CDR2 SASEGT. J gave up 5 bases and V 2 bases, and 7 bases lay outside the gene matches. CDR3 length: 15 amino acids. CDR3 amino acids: CASSESGGRQETQYF. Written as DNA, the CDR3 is TGTGCCAGCAGTGAATCGGGGGGGCGCCAGGAGACCCAGTACTTC.

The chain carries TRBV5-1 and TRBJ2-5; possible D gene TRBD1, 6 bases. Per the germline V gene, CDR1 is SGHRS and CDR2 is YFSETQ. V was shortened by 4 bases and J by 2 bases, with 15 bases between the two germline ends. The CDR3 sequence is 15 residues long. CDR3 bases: TGCGCCAGCAGCCGGACCGGGACACCGCAAGAGACCCAGTACTTC. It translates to CASSRTGTPQETQYF.

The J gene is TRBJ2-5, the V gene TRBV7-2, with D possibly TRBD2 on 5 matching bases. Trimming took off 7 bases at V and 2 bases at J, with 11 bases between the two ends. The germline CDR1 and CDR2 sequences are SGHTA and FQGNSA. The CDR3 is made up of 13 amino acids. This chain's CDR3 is CASKPRTQETQYF. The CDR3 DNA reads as TGTGCCAGCAAGCCCCGGACTCAAGAGACCCAGTACTTC.

CDR3 residues: CASSLRAGGANTGELFF. The CDR3 nucleotides read TGTGCCAGCAGTCTGCGAGCGGGAGGAGCGAACACCGGGGAGCTGTTTTTT. The chain combines TRBV27 with TRBJ2-2; TRBD2 matches 9 bases. With V trimmed by 5 bases and J by 0 bases, 7 bases remained unmatched. Germline V CDR1 and CDR2: MNHEY, SMNVEV (reference sequence). This CDR3 region has 17 residues.

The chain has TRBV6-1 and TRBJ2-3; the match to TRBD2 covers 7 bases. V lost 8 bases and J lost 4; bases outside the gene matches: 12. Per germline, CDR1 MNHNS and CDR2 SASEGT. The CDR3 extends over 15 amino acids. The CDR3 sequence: CASASRSGGPDTQYF. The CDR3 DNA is TGTGCCAGCGCCAGTCGATCGGGAGGACCAGATACGCAGTATTTT.

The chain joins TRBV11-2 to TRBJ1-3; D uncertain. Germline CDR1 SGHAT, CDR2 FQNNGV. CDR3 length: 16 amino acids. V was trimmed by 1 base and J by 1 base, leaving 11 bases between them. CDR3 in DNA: TGTGCCAGCAGCTTAGGGTCCCCTTTATCTGGAAACACCATATATTTT. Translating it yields CASSLGSPLSGNTIYF.

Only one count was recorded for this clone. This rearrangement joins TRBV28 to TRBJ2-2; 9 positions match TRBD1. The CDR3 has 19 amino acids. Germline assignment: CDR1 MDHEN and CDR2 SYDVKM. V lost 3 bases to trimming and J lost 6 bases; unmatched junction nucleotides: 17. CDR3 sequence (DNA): TGTGCCAGCAGTTTGTGGGTATCTAAAGGACAGGGGATTCCCGGGGAGCTGTTTTTT. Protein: CASSLWVSKGQGIPGELFF.

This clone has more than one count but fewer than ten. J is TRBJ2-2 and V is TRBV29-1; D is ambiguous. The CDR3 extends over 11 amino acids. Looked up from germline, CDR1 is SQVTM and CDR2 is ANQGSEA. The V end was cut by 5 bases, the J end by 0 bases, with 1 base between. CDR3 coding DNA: TGCAGCGTTACGAACACCGGGGAGCTGTTTTTT. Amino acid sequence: CSVTNTGELFF.

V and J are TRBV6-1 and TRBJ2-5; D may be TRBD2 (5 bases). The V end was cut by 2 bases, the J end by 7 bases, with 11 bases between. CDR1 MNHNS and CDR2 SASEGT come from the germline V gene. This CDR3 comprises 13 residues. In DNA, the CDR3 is TGTGCCAGCAGTGAATCGGGGTTGCGGACCCAGTACTTC. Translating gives CASSESGLRTQYF.

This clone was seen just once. The CDR3 protein is CASANGLPPSLYF. The CDR3 bases are TGTGCCAGCGCTAACGGTCTCCCTCCCTCCCTGTACTTC. J is TRBJ2-7 and V is TRBV6-5, with D unresolved. The germline gives CDR1 MNHEY, CDR2 SVGAGI. The CDR3 extends over 13 amino acids. With 8 bases removed from V and 12 bases from J, the gap between germline ends came to 23 bases.

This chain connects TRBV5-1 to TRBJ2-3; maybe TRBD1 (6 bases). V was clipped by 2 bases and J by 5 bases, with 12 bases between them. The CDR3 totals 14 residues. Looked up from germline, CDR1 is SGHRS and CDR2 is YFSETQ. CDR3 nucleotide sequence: TGCGCCAGCAGCTTAACAGGGATGAAAGATACGCAGTATTTT. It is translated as CASSLTGMKDTQYF.

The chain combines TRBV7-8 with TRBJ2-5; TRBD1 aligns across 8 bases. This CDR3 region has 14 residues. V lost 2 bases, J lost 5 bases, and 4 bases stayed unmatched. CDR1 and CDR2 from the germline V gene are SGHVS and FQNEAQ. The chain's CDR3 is CASSLQGAGETQYF. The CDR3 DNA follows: TGTGCCAGCAGCTTACAGGGGGCCGGGGAGACCCAGTACTTC.

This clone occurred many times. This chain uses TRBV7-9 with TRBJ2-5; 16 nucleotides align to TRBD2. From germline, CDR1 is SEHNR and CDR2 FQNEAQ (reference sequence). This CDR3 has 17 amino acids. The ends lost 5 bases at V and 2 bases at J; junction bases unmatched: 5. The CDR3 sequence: CASSGTSGRASQETQYF. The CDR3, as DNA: TGTGCCAGCAGCGGGACTAGCGGGAGGGCCTCTCAAGAGACCCAGTACTTC.

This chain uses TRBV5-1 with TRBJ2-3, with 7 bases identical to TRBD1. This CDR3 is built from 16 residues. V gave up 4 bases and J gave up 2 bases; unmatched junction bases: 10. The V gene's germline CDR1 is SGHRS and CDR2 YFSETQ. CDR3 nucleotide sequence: TGCGCCAGCAGCCCGGGACCGACAGGGCTCACAGATACGCAGTATTTT. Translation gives CASSPGPTGLTDTQYF.

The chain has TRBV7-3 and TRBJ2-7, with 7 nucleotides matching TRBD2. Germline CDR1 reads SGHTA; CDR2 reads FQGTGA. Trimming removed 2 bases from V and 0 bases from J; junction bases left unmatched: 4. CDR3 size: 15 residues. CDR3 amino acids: CASSLGGESSYEQYF. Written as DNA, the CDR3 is TGTGCCAGCAGCTTAGGGGGGGAGAGCTCCTACGAGCAGTACTTC.